This entry is about one TCR beta chain. The antigen is not known. This sample stems from a study of cytomegalovirus exposure and HLA in healthy donors. PCR primers comprised 60 Vbeta and 13 Jbeta primers. Sequencing was performed with immunoSEQ multiplex PCR; in TCRdb, only in-frame clones are kept and a portion is missing. Found here are around 26,000 clones; the top ten clones hold under 20%. From germline, CDR1 is SGHAT and CDR2 FQDESV (reference sequence). The V gene lost 6 bases and the J gene lost 0 bases, with 8 bases spanning the gap. The CDR3 is 13 amino acids. Notes on the study in general: In an earlier analysis, productive rearrangement rates for most beta V segments clustered near 87% or 30%.

The chain combines TRBV11-1 with TRBJ1-1; D is ambiguous. This receptor was identified in a male donor in good health and CMV-seropositive. The sample comprised PBMCs. The CDR3 bases are TGTGCCAGCAGTTTAACAGTGAACACTGAAGCTTTCTTT. Protein: CASSLTVNTEAFF.